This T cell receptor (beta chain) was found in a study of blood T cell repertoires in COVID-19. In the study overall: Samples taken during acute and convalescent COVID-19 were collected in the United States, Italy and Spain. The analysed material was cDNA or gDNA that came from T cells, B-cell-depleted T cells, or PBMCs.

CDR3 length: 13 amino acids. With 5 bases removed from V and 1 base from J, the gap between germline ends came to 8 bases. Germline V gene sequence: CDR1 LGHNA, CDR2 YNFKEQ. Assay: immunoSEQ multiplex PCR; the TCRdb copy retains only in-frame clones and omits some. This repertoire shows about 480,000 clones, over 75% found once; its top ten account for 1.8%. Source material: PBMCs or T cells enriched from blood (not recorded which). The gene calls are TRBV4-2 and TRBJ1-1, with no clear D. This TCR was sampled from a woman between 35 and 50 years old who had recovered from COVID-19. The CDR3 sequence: CASSFQENTEAFF. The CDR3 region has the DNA TGTGCCAGCAGCTTCCAGGAGAACACTGAAGCTTTCTTT.